This is a list of T cell receptor beta chains from one sample in a study of PD-1 blockade in classical Hodgkin lymphoma. The repertoire was sequenced with immunoSEQ multiplex PCR; TCRdb's copy has only in-frame clones and lacks some. The sample yields about 90,000 clones, 90% seen once. Sequencing was performed on peripheral blood mononuclear cells (PBMCs), taken before the fourth cycle of nivolumab. The receptor set was obtained from a human donor with classical Hodgkin lymphoma. Both conserved end residues are part of each CDR3. A D gene is named only where the DNA matches it firmly. Some rows mark clone size as missing; the rest say once, few, many or name a class of expanded clone.

size,V,J,D,length,DNA,CDR3
few,TRBV2,TRBJ1-5,NA,16,TGTGCCAGCAGTGAATCGTGGGGTTATAGCAATCAGCCCCAGCATTTT,CASSESWGYSNQPQHF
once,TRBV14,TRBJ2-2,NA,16,TGTGCCAGCAGCCCCGGGATGGGGTGGTCCGCCGGGGAGCTGTTTTTT,CASSPGMGWSAGELFF
few,TRBV30,TRBJ1-5,NA,13,TGTGCCTGGAGTGCCAATTGGTTGCAGCCCCAGCATTTT,CAWSANWLQPQHF
once,TRBV28,TRBJ2-3,TRBD2,16,TGTGCCAGCAGTTTCAGCGGGGGGCTTAGCACAGATACGCAGTATTTT,CASSFSGGLSTDTQYF
NA,TRBV28,TRBJ1-6,NA,16,TGTGCCAGCAGTTCCCCGACCTCCTACAGTAATTCACCCCTCCACTTT,CASSSPTSYSNSPLHF
NA,TRBV7-2,TRBJ1-1,NA,13,TGTGCCAGCAGCCCCCAGTTAAACACTGAAGCTTTCTTT,CASSPQLNTEAFF
NA,TRBV2,TRBJ1-2,NA,16,TGTGCCAGCAGTGCGGCTAAGGAGGGCTTTAACTATGGCTACACCTTC,CASSAAKEGFNYGYTF
NA,TRBV9,TRBJ1-2,TRBD1,15,TGTGCCAGCAGCCCATCCGGACAGGCCGACTATGGCTACACCTTC,CASSPSGQADYGYTF
NA,TRBV2,TRBJ1-5,NA,15,TGTGCCAGCAGTGTTTGGGTGGGGTCTAATCAGCCCCAGCATTTT,CASSVWVGSNQPQHF
NA,TRBV11-3,TRBJ2-2,NA,13,TGTGCCAGCAGCCCACGGACAACCGGGGAGCTGTTTTTT,CASSPRTTGELFF
NA,TRBV7-9,TRBJ2-1,TRBD1,14,TGTGCCAGCAGCCCCGGGACAGGGAGCAATGAGCAGTTCTTC,CASSPGTGSNEQFF
NA,TRBV27,TRBJ1-1,TRBD1,13,TGTGCCAGCAGTACAGGGGAGGCCGGGGAAGCTTTCTTT,CASSTGEAGEAFF
NA,TRBV15,TRBJ2-7,TRBD1,13,TGTGCCACCAGTTTAGACAGGGATTACGAGCAGTACTTC,CATSLDRDYEQYF
NA,TRBV11-3,TRBJ1-1,NA,12,TGTGCCAGCAGCTTAGCTAGGGGTCGCGCTTTCTTT,CASSLARGRAFF
once,TRBV2,TRBJ1-1,TRBD1,14,TGTGCCAGCAGCCGACAGGGGATGGGCACTGAAGCTTTCTTT,CASSRQGMGTEAFF
NA,TRBV5-1,TRBJ2-3,TRBD1,17,TGCGCCAGCAGCAGGGACAGGGCCCCCACCAGCACAGATACGCAGTATTTT,CASSRDRAPTSTDTQYF
NA,TRBV27,TRBJ1-6,NA,17,TGTGCCAGCAGTTTAGAGGTTATCAATCGTGTAAATTCACCCCTCCACTTT,CASSLEVINRVNSPLHF
NA,TRBV7-5,TRBJ1-2,NA,14,TGTGCCAGCAGCGGACAAGGGGTGCGCTATGGCTACACCTTC,CASSGQGVRYGYTF
NA,TRBV2,TRBJ2-1,TRBD1,14,TGTGCCAGCAGCGAGACCGGGACAGTAGATGAGCAGTTCTTC,CASSETGTVDEQFF
NA,TRBV18,TRBJ2-1,TRBD1,14,TGTGCCAGCTCACCGGACAGGGCGTACAATGAGCAGTTCTTC,CASSPDRAYNEQFF
NA,TRBV11-2,TRBJ1-4,NA,16,TGTGCCAGCAGCGTCAGGGGATTATCAACTAATGAAAAACTGTTTTTT,CASSVRGLSTNEKLFF
NA,TRBV7-6,TRBJ1-1,TRBD1,18,TGTGCCAGCAGCTTAGGAGCCGGGACAGGGGGCGCAGGCACTGAAGCTTTCTTT,CASSLGAGTGGAGTEAFF
NA,TRBV2,TRBJ2-5,TRBD1,17,TGTGCCAGCAGTTCCGGGACAGGGGGAAGCATTCAAGAGACCCAGTACTTC,CASSSGTGGSIQETQYF
once,TRBV11-2,TRBJ2-2,NA,14,TGTGCCAGCAGCCGCAGGGGTAACACCGGGGAGCTGTTTTTT,CASSRRGNTGELFF
NA,TRBV9,TRBJ2-6,NA,15,TGTGCCAGCACGTCGGACCTCTCTGGGGCCAACGTCCTGACTTTC,CASTSDLSGANVLTF
NA,TRBV7-7,TRBJ1-1,NA,12,TGTGCCAGCAGCCCCCTGGACACTGAAGCTTTCTTT,CASSPLDTEAFF
NA,TRBV7-8,TRBJ1-1,NA,17,TGTGCCAGCAGCTTAAGGTACTCGGACAGACAGAACACTGAAGCTTTCTTT,CASSLRYSDRQNTEAFF
NA,TRBV4-1,TRBJ2-1,NA,16,TGCGCCAGCAGCCAAGACAGGCCAAGCTCCTACAATGAGCAGTTCTTC,CASSQDRPSSYNEQFF
few,TRBV10-3,TRBJ1-2,NA,13,TGTGCCATCGCTGCGGGGGACTTAAAGGGCTACACCTTC,CAIAAGDLKGYTF
NA,TRBV2,TRBJ2-5,TRBD2,14,TGTGCCAGCGGCTTAGCGGGGCCAGGGGAGACCCAGTACTTC,CASGLAGPGETQYF
NA,TRBV30,TRBJ1-5,TRBD1,13,TGTGCCTGGAGGACAGGGCACAATCAGCCCCAGCATTTT,CAWRTGHNQPQHF
NA,TRBV7-2,TRBJ2-7,NA,15,TGTGCCAGCAGCTTAAATGGGCAGGGGCCCTACGAGCAGTACTTC,CASSLNGQGPYEQYF
once,TRBV6-6,TRBJ1-5,NA,16,TGTGCCAGCAGTTACTCGGCCCTTGGGAGCAATCAGCCCCAGCATTTT,CASSYSALGSNQPQHF
NA,TRBV10-1,TRBJ2-3,NA,13,TGCGCCAGCAGCTTGTCGTCCACAGATACGCAGTATTTT,CASSLSSTDTQYF
NA,TRBV6-4,TRBJ1-6,NA,10,TGTGCCAGCAGGGGGTCACCCCTCCACTTT,CASRGSPLHF
NA,TRBV6-4,TRBJ2-1,TRBD2,14,TGTGCCAGCTGGGGACTAGCGCACTACAATGAGCAGTTCTTC,CASWGLAHYNEQFF
few,TRBV27,TRBJ2-3,NA,15,TGTGCCAGCAGAGGGGATAGCAGGGGCACAGATACGCAGTATTTT,CASRGDSRGTDTQYF
NA,TRBV18,TRBJ2-2,NA,16,TGTGCCAGCTCCTCCAATGGGGACTCGAACACCGGGGAGCTGTTTTTT,CASSSNGDSNTGELFF
NA,TRBV11-2,TRBJ1-1,TRBD1,17,TGTGCCAGCAGCCCGGGACAGAGAGTGAACATGAACACTGAAGCTTTCTTT,CASSPGQRVNMNTEAFF
NA,TRBV7-2,TRBJ2-5,NA,15,TGTGCCAGCAGCTTATTTCAGGGGGGCCAAGAGACCCAGTACTTC,CASSLFQGGQETQYF
few,TRBV7-8,TRBJ1-1,TRBD1,13,TGTGCCAGCAGACGGGGGACAGTCACTGAAGCTTTCTTT,CASRRGTVTEAFF
NA,TRBV2,TRBJ1-5,NA,15,TGTGCCAGCAGTCACGGACAGACTAGCAATCAGCCCCAGCATTTT,CASSHGQTSNQPQHF
NA,TRBV2,TRBJ1-4,NA,11,TGTGCCAGCAAGGCAGGGAAGGGACTGTTTTTT,CASKAGKGLFF
NA,TRBV7-2,TRBJ2-5,TRBD2,15,TGTGCCAGCAGCTTGGTAGCGGGGGGAGGGGAGACCCAGTACTTC,CASSLVAGGGETQYF
NA,TRBV7-6,TRBJ1-5,TRBD1,17,TGTGCCAGCAGCTTATCCTTGTACAGGGGAGAGGATCAGCCCCAGCATTTT,CASSLSLYRGEDQPQHF
once,TRBV29-1,TRBJ2-5,TRBD2,16,TGCAGCGTTGAACCCCCAGCGGGGGGGCCGGGTGAGACCCAGTACTTC,CSVEPPAGGPGETQYF
once,TRBV27,TRBJ2-2,NA,14,TGTGCCAGCAGTCGGACCTCGGGCGCCGGGGAGCTGTTTTTT,CASSRTSGAGELFF
NA,TRBV9,TRBJ2-3,NA,15,TGTGCCAGCAGCGGTCCATCAGGGGGCACAGATACGCAGTATTTT,CASSGPSGGTDTQYF
once,TRBV2,TRBJ1-5,NA,14,TGTGCCAGCAGTCTCGACAGGTTCAATCAGCCCCAGCATTTT,CASSLDRFNQPQHF
NA,TRBV7-9,TRBJ2-7,NA,14,TGTGCCAGCAGCCGATTCGACAGAACCTACGAGCAGTACTTC,CASSRFDRTYEQYF
NA,TRBV28,TRBJ1-5,TRBD1,15,TGTGCCAGCACCCCCGAGGGACAGGGATATCAGCCCCAGCATTTT,CASTPEGQGYQPQHF
NA,TRBV19,TRBJ2-1,TRBD1,15,TGTGCCAGTAGTATAGGGACAGGGCGATACAATGAGCAGTTCTTC,CASSIGTGRYNEQFF
NA,TRBV5-6,TRBJ2-3,NA,14,TGTGCCAGCAGCTTGGGGTTAAGGACAGATACGCAGTATTTT,CASSLGLRTDTQYF
few,TRBV9,TRBJ1-3,NA,15,TGTGCCAGCAGCGTAGTACCGGGTGGAGAAAACACCATATATTTT,CASSVVPGGENTIYF
NA,TRBV5-6,TRBJ1-1,TRBD1,13,TGTGCCAGCAGCTTGGGGAGGGGGCGCGAGGCTTTCTTT,CASSLGRGREAFF
once,TRBV28,TRBJ1-3,NA,15,TGTGCCAGCAGTTTATCGGGGGGGGCTGGAAACACCATATATTTT,CASSLSGGAGNTIYF
once,TRBV7-6,TRBJ1-1,NA,13,TGTGCCAGCAGCCAGGGCTCGAACACTGAAGCTTTCTTT,CASSQGSNTEAFF